These T cell receptor beta chains were read from a single sample in a study of cytomegalovirus exposure and HLA in healthy donors. Only in-frame clones appear in the TCRdb table, and some are missing; sequencing was by immunoSEQ multiplex PCR. The data hold 100,000 or so clones, with around four fifths observed a single time. The sequenced sample was PBMCs. The receptor set was obtained from a young man in good health and CMV-seronegative. CDR3s include the opening cysteine and the closing phenylalanine or tryptophan. Fields, in order: J gene, clone size, D gene, V gene, CDR3 protein, CDR3 DNA. The D gene is left open where the match is weak. Size is omitted from some rows. Given values are once, few, many or a class for expanded clones.

j_call: TRBJ1-2
clone_size: once
d_call: -
v_call: TRBV6-1
cdr3_aa: CASRTAFRANYGYTF
cdr3_nt: TGTGCCAGCAGGACAGCTTTCCGAGCTAACTATGGCTACACCTTC

j_call: TRBJ2-3
clone_size: -
d_call: TRBD2
v_call: TRBV28
cdr3_aa: CASSTAARGADTQYF
cdr3_nt: TGTGCCAGCAGCACCGCGGCCCGGGGGGCAGATACGCAGTATTTT

j_call: TRBJ2-3
clone_size: -
d_call: -
v_call: TRBV7-9
cdr3_aa: CASSRLGTDTQYF
cdr3_nt: TGTGCCAGCTCTAGACTGGGCACAGATACGCAGTATTTT

j_call: TRBJ1-4
clone_size: -
d_call: -
v_call: TRBV5-1
cdr3_aa: CASSLQGVGEKLFF
cdr3_nt: TGCGCCAGCAGCCTACAGGGTGTTGGTGAAAAACTGTTTTTT

j_call: TRBJ1-2
clone_size: -
d_call: TRBD1
v_call: TRBV7-2
cdr3_aa: CASSLEQGTGPGYTF
cdr3_nt: TGTGCCAGCAGCTTAGAACAAGGGACAGGGCCCGGCTACACCTTC

j_call: TRBJ2-4
clone_size: -
d_call: -
v_call: TRBV2
cdr3_aa: CASSTDPTGNIQYF
cdr3_nt: TGTGCCAGCAGCACCGACCCGACGGGGAACATTCAGTACTTC

j_call: TRBJ1-6
clone_size: -
d_call: TRBD1
v_call: TRBV4-3
cdr3_aa: CASSQGQQNSPLHF
cdr3_nt: TGCGCCAGCAGCCAGGGACAGCAAAATTCACCCCTCCACTTT

j_call: TRBJ2-7
clone_size: few
d_call: -
v_call: TRBV4-1
cdr3_aa: CASSVQAPYEQYF
cdr3_nt: TGCGCCAGCAGCGTTCAGGCTCCATACGAGCAGTACTTC

j_call: TRBJ2-5
clone_size: -
d_call: TRBD2
v_call: TRBV7-2
cdr3_aa: CASSLVSYLSGGGRETQYF
cdr3_nt: TGTGCCAGCAGCTTAGTTTCTTATCTGTCTGGCGGGGGGAGGGAGACCCAGTACTTC

j_call: TRBJ1-2
clone_size: -
d_call: TRBD1
v_call: TRBV19
cdr3_aa: CASSRTGQPYGYTF
cdr3_nt: TGTGCCAGTAGTAGAACGGGACAGCCCTATGGCTACACCTTC

j_call: TRBJ2-2
clone_size: -
d_call: -
v_call: TRBV13
cdr3_aa: CASSLVGQTSRDTGELFF
cdr3_nt: TGTGCCAGCAGCTTAGTGGGACAAACCTCGCGGGACACCGGGGAGCTGTTTTTT

j_call: TRBJ2-3
clone_size: -
d_call: TRBD1
v_call: TRBV5-4
cdr3_aa: CASSLSGTATDTQYF
cdr3_nt: TGTGCCAGCAGCCTGTCGGGGACAGCTACAGATACGCAGTATTTT

j_call: TRBJ2-1
clone_size: -
d_call: TRBD2
v_call: TRBV28
cdr3_aa: CASSLSAGLHNEQFF
cdr3_nt: TGTGCCAGCAGTTTATCAGCGGGGCTCCACAATGAGCAGTTCTTC

j_call: TRBJ2-7
clone_size: -
d_call: -
v_call: TRBV7-9
cdr3_aa: CASSLQGYEQYF
cdr3_nt: TGTGCCAGCAGCTTACAGGGCTACGAGCAGTACTTC

j_call: TRBJ1-1
clone_size: -
d_call: TRBD1
v_call: TRBV5-1
cdr3_aa: CASSGQTGLTEAFF
cdr3_nt: TGCGCCAGCAGCGGCCAGACAGGGTTGACTGAAGCTTTCTTT

j_call: TRBJ1-1
clone_size: few
d_call: TRBD1
v_call: TRBV19
cdr3_aa: CASRADRGPTEAFF
cdr3_nt: TGTGCCAGTCGAGCAGACAGGGGGCCCACTGAAGCTTTCTTT

j_call: TRBJ2-3
clone_size: -
d_call: TRBD2
v_call: TRBV29-1
cdr3_aa: CSVERVAGFTDTQYF
cdr3_nt: TGCAGCGTTGAAAGGGTAGCGGGGTTTACAGATACGCAGTATTTT

j_call: TRBJ1-1
clone_size: few
d_call: -
v_call: TRBV9
cdr3_aa: CASSVEGGVGAEAFF
cdr3_nt: TGTGCCAGCAGCGTAGAAGGAGGGGTCGGTGCTGAAGCTTTCTTT

j_call: TRBJ1-3
clone_size: -
d_call: -
v_call: TRBV9
cdr3_aa: CASSVGAGTSSSGNTIYF
cdr3_nt: TGTGCCAGCAGCGTAGGGGCTGGGACTTCTTCCTCTGGAAACACCATATATTTT

j_call: TRBJ2-7
clone_size: -
d_call: -
v_call: TRBV7-9
cdr3_aa: CASSSGDYEQYF
cdr3_nt: TGTGCCAGCAGCTCAGGGGACTACGAGCAGTACTTC

j_call: TRBJ1-1
clone_size: -
d_call: -
v_call: TRBV4-3
cdr3_aa: CASSQGGDFTEAFF
cdr3_nt: TGCGCCAGCAGCCAAGGGGGAGATTTCACTGAAGCTTTCTTT

j_call: TRBJ2-7
clone_size: -
d_call: -
v_call: TRBV15
cdr3_aa: CATSRDFGLLYEQYF
cdr3_nt: TGTGCCACCAGCAGAGATTTTGGACTCCTCTACGAGCAGTACTTC

j_call: TRBJ2-6
clone_size: -
d_call: -
v_call: TRBV4-3
cdr3_aa: CASSQGRGTASFGANVLTF
cdr3_nt: TGCGCCAGCAGCCAAGGACGCGGGACAGCCTCGTTTGGGGCCAACGTCCTGACTTTC

j_call: TRBJ2-2
clone_size: -
d_call: TRBD1
v_call: TRBV25-1
cdr3_aa: CASSVTGVNGELFF
cdr3_nt: TGTGCCAGCAGTGTTACAGGGGTGAACGGGGAGCTGTTTTTT

j_call: TRBJ2-7
clone_size: -
d_call: -
v_call: TRBV9
cdr3_aa: CASSEWDGGSQYF
cdr3_nt: TGTGCCAGCAGCGAGTGGGATGGAGGGAGTCAGTACTTC

j_call: TRBJ2-7
clone_size: -
d_call: -
v_call: TRBV7-2
cdr3_aa: CAVETSSSYEQYF
cdr3_nt: TGTGCAGTGGAGACTTCGAGCTCCTACGAGCAGTACTTC